This T cell receptor beta chain is from a study of STAT5B mutations in CD4+ large granular lymphocyte leukemia (dated by TCRdb to the early 2020s). Some background on the complete study: Among the healthy controls, the CDR3 'QG' motif was associated with a particular HLA allele. TCRbeta repertoires of CD4+ T-cell large granular lymphocyte leukemia patients were compared with those of healthy blood donors. Flow cytometry performed on FACSCanto II or FACSVerse showed that the purified fractions had more than 95% purity among lymphocytes. General conclusions and limits of the study: Enrichment of TRBV06-family usage was observed among the top patient clones (8/27) relative to healthy controls (2/35). CD4-sorted patient repertoires appeared more clonal than healthy CD4+ repertoires, and this difference persisted after removing the putative leukemic clones. The data were not HLA-matched, and the relatively small sample size could explain the higher clonality seen in CD4+ compared with CD8+ T-LGLL. Main leukemic clonotypes were private to each patient, although over 20% appeared at low frequency in other patients' non-leukemic repertoires.

The immunoSEQ assay at survey resolution was applied to genomic DNA for sequencing of TCRbeta rearrangements. The study's processing was this. A lowest detectable productive clonotype frequency of 2.59 x 10-5 was observed in the TCR sequencing data. Only productive TCRbeta rearrangements, defined as complete and in-frame sequences, were included in the analyses. Clonality for each sample was calculated as Simpson clonality in the immunoSEQ Analyzer version 3.0. Based on frequency, clones were grouped as very rare, small, medium, large (1-20%) or hyperexpanded (>20%). OLGA 1.2.3 estimated generation probabilities, VDJtools produced V-gene circos plots, VDJdb was queried for specificities, and GLIPH identified CDR3 motifs. Imported from immuneACCESS, the table was reduced by TCRdb to in-frame sequences with V and J called. These copies leave out some clones; in studies compared against another copy, an unresolved V gene accounts for under half, and the cause of the remainder is not known. V, J and clone size were drawn from that table, and D and trimming were deduced from the DNA. Across this sample there are 40,000 to 50,000 clones, with roughly four fifths seen only once. The ten biggest clones cover 0.3% to 0.45% of the sample.

Healthy controls were fewer than 40 blood donors whose buffy coats came from the Finnish Red Cross blood service. All TCR-sequenced material derived from peripheral blood: patient blood samples and healthy donor buffy coats. Ficoll-Hypaque gradient centrifugation was used to isolate peripheral blood mononuclear cells. CD4+ cells were magnetically purified from the buffy coats of healthy controls. The Gentra Puregene Cell and Tissue kit was used to extract genomic DNA, and a Qubit 2.0 fluorometer was used to measure the amount of genomic DNA. V loses 4 bases, J loses 4 bases, and the germline ends lie 22 bases apart. In the germline V gene, CDR1 corresponds to SGHTA and CDR2 to FQGNSA. The CDR3 goes from the cysteine to the phenylalanine over 18 residues. The kept DNA is CDR3 alone, 54 bases in frame from the first base. To note about this clone: Its antigen is still unknown. Base-call qualities are not available, and no considerably larger clone is one nucleotide away.

This clonotype was sampled from a human donor in good health. The sample consisted of CD4+ T cells from blood buffy coats. This chain joins TRBV7-2 to TRBJ1-4; TRBD1 is possibly the D segment (5 matching bases). The nucleotide sequence is given as TGTGCCAGCAGCTCATTCTTATACGGGGGTACAGATAATGAAAAACTGTTTTTT. It codes for CASSSFLYGGTDNEKLFF.